These T cell receptor beta chains were read from a single sample in a study of identifying expanded T cells in peripheral blood. Data came from immunoSEQ multiplex PCR; TCRdb stores just in-frame clones and leaves some out. The data show 50,000 to 65,000 clones, roughly 90% seen once. Source material: blood. The receptors were sampled from a person aged 18 to 75 in good health. Each CDR3 is given with its conserved first and last residue. D genes are given only for firm matches. The size of a clone is reported for some rows only, either as once, few or many, or as a class for expanded clones.

clone size	D gene	V gene	J gene	CDR3 DNA	CDR3 protein
-	-	TRBV6-4	TRBJ1-6	TGTGCCAGCAGTGACTCTTGGGACGGTAATTCACCCCTCCACTTT	CASSDSWDGNSPLHF
-	TRBD1	TRBV2	TRBJ2-5	TGTGCCAGCCAGGGGGACAGGTTGGTGGAGACCCAGTACTTC	CASQGDRLVETQYF
-	TRBD2	TRBV11-2	TRBJ2-1	TGTGCCAGCAGCTCAGGACTAGCGGTCTACAATGAGCAGTTCTTC	CASSSGLAVYNEQFF
-	-	TRBV19	TRBJ2-6	TGTGCCAGTAGTCCTTTCAGCTATTCTGGGGCCAACGTCCTGACTTTC	CASSPFSYSGANVLTF
-	-	TRBV27	TRBJ2-3	TGTGCCAGCAGTTCTTGGGACGATACGCAGTATTTT	CASSSWDDTQYF
-	TRBD1	TRBV10-1	TRBJ1-1	TGCGCCAGCAGAAGCCGGAGGGACAGCGATGAAGCTTTCTTT	CASRSRRDSDEAFF
-	-	TRBV25-1	TRBJ2-7	TGTGCCAGCAGTGAATATAGGCAGGGCAGCTCCTACGAGCAGTACTTC	CASSEYRQGSSYEQYF
-	-	TRBV9	TRBJ1-4	TGTGCCAGCAGCGTAGGAGGGGGAGATGAAAAACTGTTTTTT	CASSVGGGDEKLFF
-	-	TRBV6-4	TRBJ1-2	TGTGCCAGCAGTCAAGATTTACGAATTAACTATGGCTACACCTTC	CASSQDLRINYGYTF
-	TRBD1	TRBV18	TRBJ2-1	TGTGCCAGCTCACCTCAGACAGGGGGGAATGAGCAGTTCTTC	CASSPQTGGNEQFF
many	-	TRBV6-5	TRBJ2-5	TGTGCCAGCAGTCTTAGCGAGGGAGAGACCCAGTACTTC	CASSLSEGETQYF
-	TRBD1	TRBV5-4	TRBJ2-5	TGTGCCAGCAGGTCCGGGACAGACCAAGAGACCCAGTACTTC	CASRSGTDQETQYF
-	-	TRBV28	TRBJ2-7	TGTGCCAGCACTACGGGGGCTAAGTACGAGCAGTACTTC	CASTTGAKYEQYF
-	-	TRBV6-5	TRBJ1-1	TGTGCCAGCAGTCCAGGGTTCATGAACACTGAAGCTTTCTTT	CASSPGFMNTEAFF
-	-	TRBV2	TRBJ2-2	TGTGCCAGCAGTGAATCTGGAGGAAGCACCGGGGAGCTGTTTTTT	CASSESGGSTGELFF
few	-	TRBV29-1	TRBJ1-5	TGCAGCGTTGGGTCCTGGGGACAGCCCCAGCATTTT	CSVGSWGQPQHF
-	-	TRBV10-2	TRBJ2-2	TGCGCCAGCACCAGCGACGAAAGGACAGCGATGAACACCGGGGAGCTGTTTTTT	CASTSDERTAMNTGELFF
-	TRBD2	TRBV2	TRBJ2-1	TGTGCCAGCAAAACCGGGACTAGCGGGGACAATGAGCAGTTCTTC	CASKTGTSGDNEQFF
-	-	TRBV30	TRBJ2-7	TGTGCCTGGAGTACACCCGACCGCTACGAGCAGTACTTC	CAWSTPDRYEQYF
-	-	TRBV5-6	TRBJ1-5	TGTGCCAGCAGCTATAGGACAGCTTATAGCAATCAGCCCCAGCATTTT	CASSYRTAYSNQPQHF
-	-	TRBV5-1	TRBJ2-5	TGCGCCAGCAGCTTGGGAGGCGGAGAGACCCAGTACTTC	CASSLGGGETQYF
-	-	TRBV4-3	TRBJ1-1	TGCGCCAGCAGCCAAGAGGACTACAGCACTGAAGCTTTCTTT	CASSQEDYSTEAFF
-	-	TRBV10-3	TRBJ1-1	TGTGCCATCAGTGACTACATTGGGACTGAAGCTTTCTTT	CAISDYIGTEAFF
-	TRBD2	TRBV5-1	TRBJ2-3	TGCGCCAGCAGCTCGGGGGGATGGACAGATACGCAGTATTTT	CASSSGGWTDTQYF
-	-	TRBV5-1	TRBJ2-3	TGCGCCAGCAGCTTGGTGGGGGCGGGTATAGATACGCAGTATTTT	CASSLVGAGIDTQYF
-	-	TRBV7-2	TRBJ2-6	TGTGCCAGCAGCCTTACTAGCGTCCTGACTTTC	CASSLTSVLTF
-	-	TRBV11-2	TRBJ1-1	TGTGCCAGCAGCCGCCTACAGGGCCAAGCTTTCTTT	CASSRLQGQAFF
-	TRBD2	TRBV6-5	TRBJ2-1	TGTGCCAGCAGTTACGCTAGCGGGATCTACAATGAGCAGTTCTTC	CASSYASGIYNEQFF
-	TRBD2	TRBV2	TRBJ2-2	TGTGCCAGCTCCGAGCGGGGGGGCACCGGGGAGCTGTTTTTT	CASSERGGTGELFF
-	-	TRBV18	TRBJ2-5	TGTGCCAGCTCACCACGGGGCGAGGGGACCCAGTACTTC	CASSPRGEGTQYF
-	TRBD1	TRBV6-1	TRBJ1-4	TGTGCCAGCACTGACAGGGGGCTGGGAGAAAAACTGTTTTTT	CASTDRGLGEKLFF
-	-	TRBV19	TRBJ2-6	TGTGCCAGTAGTCAAACTGGGGCCAACGTCCTGACTTTC	CASSQTGANVLTF
few	-	TRBV30	TRBJ1-1	TGTGCCTGGAGGGCCCCTCAATACATGAACACTGAAGCTTTCTTT	CAWRAPQYMNTEAFF
-	-	TRBV28	TRBJ1-2	TGTGCCAGCAGTCCCCCCCGCGTAGACTACTATGGCTACACCTTC	CASSPPRVDYYGYTF
-	-	TRBV5-1	TRBJ2-7	TGCGCCAGCAGCTTAAGGGCCGGTCCCTACGAGCAGTACTTC	CASSLRAGPYEQYF
-	TRBD2	TRBV7-3	TRBJ2-1	TGTGCCAGCAGCTTAAAAGGACTAGCGGTGTACAATGAGCAGTTCTTC	CASSLKGLAVYNEQFF
once	TRBD2	TRBV28	TRBJ2-7	TGTGCCAGCACCATGGGGGGGAGCACCTACGAGCAGTACTTC	CASTMGGSTYEQYF
-	-	TRBV2	TRBJ2-3	TGTGCCAGCAGTGGGGGTAGTTCAGGAACAGATACGCAGTATTTT	CASSGGSSGTDTQYF
few	-	TRBV11-2	TRBJ2-1	TGTGCCAGCAGCTTAAATCGGGGGTTCGATGAGCAGTTCTTC	CASSLNRGFDEQFF